By sample fraction, the clone carrying this T cell receptor beta chain is medium-sized. Its antigen is not identified. These data originate in a study of HIV-infected patients and healthy controls. Overall study findings and caveats: Apparent post-therapy Gini recovery among HIV-infected patients was not reproduced with size-matched repertoires.

J lost 4 bases, V lost 7 bases, and 18 bases had no gene match. This CDR3 is built from 17 residues. In germline, CDR1 is MNHEY, CDR2 SVGEGT. No cell fractionation was done, so the repertoire covers all unsorted peripheral blood T cells. About 500 ng RNA was reverse transcribed with alpha and beta constant-region primers. Separate chain-specific third strand synthesis with multiplexing indices produced the alpha and beta libraries. Each cDNA molecule was barcoded, and a single primer pair amplified each chain. Two random hexamers, added before amplification and joined, formed each molecule's 12-nucleotide barcode. One entry per CDR3 protein, called by TCRdb with MiXCR from the 5' RACE reads. The sample holds 15,000 to 20,000 distinct CDR3 sequences, 9.5% to 13% seen once.

J is TRBJ2-5 and V is TRBV6-2 or TRBV6-3; 7 bases are a match to TRBD1. Input material: blood. This TCR derives from an adult in good health. CDR3 amino acids: CASTLRDSLRRAETQYF. CDR3 nucleotides: TGTGCCAGCACCCTCCGGGACAGCCTCCGCCGGGCAGAGACCCAGTACTTC.